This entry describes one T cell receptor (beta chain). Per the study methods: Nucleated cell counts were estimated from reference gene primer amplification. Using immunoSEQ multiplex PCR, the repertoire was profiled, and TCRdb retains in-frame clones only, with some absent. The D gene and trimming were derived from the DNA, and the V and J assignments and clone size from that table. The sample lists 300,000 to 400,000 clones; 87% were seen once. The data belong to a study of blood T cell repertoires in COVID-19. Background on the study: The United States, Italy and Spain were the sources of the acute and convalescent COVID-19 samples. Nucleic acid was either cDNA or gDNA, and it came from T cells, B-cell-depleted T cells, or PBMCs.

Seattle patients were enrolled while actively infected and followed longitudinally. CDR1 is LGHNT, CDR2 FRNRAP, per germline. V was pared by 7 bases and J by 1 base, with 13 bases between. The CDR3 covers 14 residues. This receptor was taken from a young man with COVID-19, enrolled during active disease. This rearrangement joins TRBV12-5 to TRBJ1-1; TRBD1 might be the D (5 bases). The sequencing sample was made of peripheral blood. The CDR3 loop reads CASAPIGGNTEAFF. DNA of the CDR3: TGTGCTAGTGCCCCGATCGGGGGGAACACTGAAGCTTTCTTT.